This TCR beta chain emerged from a study of cytomegalovirus exposure and HLA in healthy donors. This CDR3 has 14 amino acids. Germline values: CDR1 SGHRS, CDR2 YFSETQ. V lost 5 bases and J 8 bases, leaving 19 bases between the germline ends. The PCR employed 60 Vbeta primers together with 13 Jbeta primers. Libraries were prepared by immunoSEQ multiplex PCR; TCRdb keeps only in-frame clonotypes and omits some of them. The data hold around 120,000 clones, with roughly 80% observed a single time. This receptor was identified in a woman younger than 45 in good health and CMV-seropositive. The sequencing input was PBMCs. The chain is built from TRBV5-1 and TRBJ1-1; D not resolved. The CDR3 reads CASRGNQAPDEAFF. In DNA form, the CDR3 reads TGCGCCAGCAGAGGAAATCAGGCCCCCGACGAAGCTTTCTTT.